Given below is one T cell receptor beta chain in context. The CDR3 spans 14 residues. J lost 1 base, V lost 8 bases, and 6 bases had no gene match. The germline gives CDR1 GTSNPN, CDR2 SVGIG (reference sequence). This sample was taken from a study of blood T cell repertoires in COVID-19. Repertoires were generated with immunoSEQ multiplex PCR, while TCRdb's copy carries only in-frame clones and drops some. The sample holds some 97,000 clones, approximately 80% seen once. Sequencing input: peripheral blood. The chain is built from TRBV30 and TRBJ2-2; 8 nucleotides match TRBD2. The source of this sequence is a man aged 50 to 59 with active or convalescent COVID-19. CDR3 nucleotides: TGTGCCGGAGAGGGACTAGGGAACACCGGGGAGCTGTTTTTT. Amino acids: CAGEGLGNTGELFF.